This T cell receptor beta chain derives from a study of monozygotic twins with cystic fibrosis. Study-wide context: With about 16 PCR cycles, barcoded libraries came from approximately 2.8 micrograms of fragmented DNA.

Remarks on this clone: Its matching antigen is unknown.

Study-level findings and limits: Nucleotide-identical clonotype sharing was significantly higher within monozygotic CF twin pairs than between unrelated CF individuals.

Method: immunoSEQ multiplex PCR; TCRdb's copy keeps in-frame clones and lacks some. The sample holds roughly 13,000 clones, 80% to 95% seen once. Sequenced input: blood. The receptor was isolated from a girl aged 2-15 years with cystic fibrosis.

The CDR3: CASSPEGRSYEQYF. Written as DNA, the CDR3 is TGTGCCAGCAGCCCCGAAGGGCGCTCCTACGAGCAGTACTTC. V and J are TRBV7-2 and TRBJ2-7; D is unresolved. The germline V gene encodes CDR1 SGHTA and CDR2 FQGNSA. CDR3 size: 14 residues. Between the trimmed V and J ends, which lost 5 bases and 0 bases, there was a span of 11 bases.